The 28 T cell receptor beta chains below come from one sample, sequenced in a study of cytomegalovirus exposure and HLA in healthy donors. Use of 60 Vbeta and 13 Jbeta primers characterized the PCR. This table comes from immunoSEQ multiplex PCR, and its TCRdb copy is limited to in-frame clones, with some not included. This table has fewer than 130,000 clones, around four fifths appearing once. Sequences were obtained from PBMCs. The source of these receptors is a man under 40 in good health and CMV-seropositive.

The chain is built from TRBV18 and TRBJ2-7, with D possibly matching TRBD2 (6 bases). With 0 bases removed from V and 2 bases from J, the gap between germline ends came to 11 bases. CDR1 KGHSH and CDR2 LQKENI come from the germline V gene. This CDR3 contains 15 residues. CDR3 DNA sequence: TGTGCCAGCTCACCACCGAGTAGCGGAGCCTACGAGCAGTACTTC. Protein sequence: CASSPPSSGAYEQYF.

This chain joins TRBV18 and TRBJ1-5; 9 nucleotides line up with TRBD1. There are 16 residues in the CDR3. From germline, CDR1 is KGHSH and CDR2 LQKENI. The V and J ends lost 6 bases and 0 bases, in that order; junction bases with no gene match: 6. The CDR3 nucleotides read TGTGCCAGCTCGGCGACAGGGGGTAATAGCAATCAGCCCCAGCATTTT. Protein: CASSATGGNSNQPQHF.

The chain carries TRBV10-2 and TRBJ1-1; D not resolved. The CDR3 contains 14 residues. Between the trimmed V and J ends, which lost 5 bases and 1 base, there was a span of 11 bases. The germline V gene encodes CDR1 WSHSY and CDR2 SAAADI. CDR3 DNA sequence: TGCGCCAGCAGTAAGCCTGAAGCGAACACTGAAGCTTTCTTT. It codes for CASSKPEANTEAFF.

This sequence joins TRBV7-9 and TRBJ2-5; no clear D gene. Judging by the DNA end, TRBJ2-7 fits better; the J call may be wrong. Looked up from germline, CDR1 is SEHNR and CDR2 is FQNEAQ (reference sequence). This CDR3 is built from 17 residues. CDR3 coding DNA: TGTGCCAGCAGCTCTACCGATCTTGGGCGAAACTCCTACGAGCAGTACTTC. It is translated as CASSSTDLGRNSYEQYF.

The chain links TRBV25-1 to TRBJ2-7, with D perhaps matching TRBD1 (5 bases). Germline CDR1 is MGHDK and CDR2 is SYGVNS. The CDR3 is 17 amino acids. The V end lost 4 bases, the J end lost 2 bases, and 21 bases lay between the germline ends. CDR3 residues: CASSATNHQGKAYEQYF. The CDR3, as DNA: TGTGCCAGCAGTGCGACGAACCACCAGGGAAAAGCCTACGAGCAGTACTTC.

CDR3 coding DNA: TGTGCCTGGGGTTCCGCGGTGGGAAACACCATATATTTT. It encodes CAWGSAVGNTIYF. The chain couples TRBV30 to TRBJ1-3; D uncertain. Trimming took 5 bases from V and 4 from J, leaving 12 bases between them. The CDR3 spans 13 residues. From germline, CDR1 is GTSNPN and CDR2 SVGIG (reference sequence). Complete variable domain (other parts from reference TRBV30 and TRBJ1-3): SQTIHQWPATLVQPVGSPLSLECTVEGTSNPNLYWYRQAAGRGLQLLFYSVGIGQISSEVPQNLSASRPQDRQFILSSKKLLLSDSGFYLCAWGSAVGNTIYFGEGSWLTVV.

V gene TRBV27 combines with J gene TRBJ1-1; 7 bases match TRBD1. V was clipped by 6 bases and J by 1 base; unmatched bases: 8. CDR1 is MNHEY, CDR2 SMNVEV, per germline (reference sequence). The CDR3 totals 15 residues. The CDR3 is CASRPGTDRNTEAFF. The CDR3 DNA follows: TGTGCCAGCAGGCCGGGGACAGACAGGAACACTGAAGCTTTCTTT.

The chain employs TRBV30 and TRBJ1-2; D uncertain. V was cut by 4 bases and J by 5 bases, with 11 bases left in between. CDR1 is GTSNPN and CDR2 is SVGIG in the germline V gene (reference sequence). This CDR3 contains 12 residues. The CDR3 region is CAWTSSEYGYTF. DNA for the CDR3: TGTGCCTGGACGAGTTCTGAATATGGCTACACCTTC. The full variable domain, its missing parts supplied by reference TRBV30 and TRBJ1-2, is SQTIHQWPATLVQPVGSPLSLECTVEGTSNPNLYWYRQAAGRGLQLLFYSVGIGQISSEVPQNLSASRPQDRQFILSSKKLLLSDSGFYLCAWTSSEYGYTFGSGTRLTVV.

The rearrangement joins TRBV19 to TRBJ1-2; 7 bases match TRBD1. From germline, CDR1 is LNHDA and CDR2 SQIVND (reference sequence). CDR3 length equals 14 residues. The trim removed 8 bases at V and 4 bases at J, leaving 10 bases unmatched. CDR3 DNA sequence: TGTGCCAGTGGGGACAGCCGGAGCCTCTATGGCTACACCTTC. Its protein product is CASGDSRSLYGYTF.

The chain joins TRBV5-6 to TRBJ1-1; D is possibly TRBD1 (5 bases). V was pared by 4 bases and J by 3 bases, with 19 bases between. CDR1 and CDR2 from the germline V gene are SGHDT and YYEEEE. The CDR3 contains 16 residues. This chain's CDR3 is CASSPLGGTEDTEAFF. In nucleotides, the CDR3 is TGTGCCAGCAGCCCCCTCGGCGGGACGGAAGACACTGAAGCTTTCTTT.

This clone was seen a few times. CDR3 sequence reads: CAISESGSGADTDTQYF. The CDR3 DNA reads as TGTGCCATCAGTGAGTCGGGTAGCGGGGCCGACACAGATACGCAGTATTTT. The gene calls are TRBV10-3 and TRBJ2-3, with 8 bases matching TRBD2. This CDR3 spans 17 amino acids. The germline CDR1 and CDR2 sequences are ENHRY and SYGVKD. Germline trimming cut 0 bases from V and 2 bases from J; bases unmatched to any gene: 7.

This clone is a singleton in its sample. V is TRBV12-5 and J is TRBJ1-5, with D unclear. The V gene lost 3 bases and the J gene lost 0 bases, with 15 bases spanning the gap. This CDR3 region has 17 residues. CDR1 is LGHNT, CDR2 FRNRAP, per germline. The CDR3: CASGFHHRGVSNQPQHF. The CDR3 region has the DNA TGTGCTAGTGGTTTCCATCATAGAGGAGTTAGCAATCAGCCCCAGCATTTT.

V is TRBV10-2 and J is TRBJ1-6; 7 bases are shared with TRBD1. Germline CDR1 and CDR2: WSHSY and SAAADI. This CDR3 is built from 17 residues. Unmatched junction bases numbered 16, after V lost 7 bases and J lost 7 bases. CDR3 residues: CASNVLGQVAANSPLHF. The CDR3 bases are TGCGCCAGCAATGTTTTAGGACAGGTTGCAGCGAATTCACCCCTCCACTTT.

This chain uses TRBV28 with TRBJ2-7, with D maybe TRBD2 (5 bases). CDR1 and CDR2 from the germline V gene are MDHEN and SYDVKM. The CDR3 length is 14 residues. V lost 3 bases to trimming and J lost 2 bases, with 11 bases between them. The CDR3 coding sequence is TGTGCCAGCAGTTTCCGGGATCTACCCTACGAGCAGTACTTC. Protein: CASSFRDLPYEQYF.

With respect to this clone: This CDR3 is also generated by other DNA sequences in the sample. This chain joins TRBV18 and TRBJ2-7; 11 bases match TRBD1. The CDR3 runs to 21 residues. From germline, CDR1 is KGHSH and CDR2 LQKENI. V trimming: 3 bases; J trimming: 4 bases; junction bases outside the gene matches: 23. The CDR3: CASSPRAVRTGGQEGGYEQYF. The CDR3 nucleotides read TGTGCCAGCTCACCCCGCGCGGTGCGGACAGGGGGCCAGGAAGGAGGGTACGAGCAGTACTTC.

The rearrangement joins TRBV27 to TRBJ2-7; 9 bases agree with TRBD1. The CDR3 consists of 15 residues. Germline lookup yields CDR1 MNHEY and CDR2 SMNVEV (reference sequence). V was pared by 6 bases and J by 4 bases, with 10 bases of the junction left unmatched. The CDR3 loop reads CASRSAGTGRYEQYF. The DNA of the CDR3 is TGTGCCAGCAGGTCTGCCGGGACAGGGAGGTACGAGCAGTACTTC.

The chain recombines TRBV11-2 with TRBJ2-5, with D perhaps TRBD1 (6 bases). V lost 6 bases, J lost 0 bases, and 20 bases lay in between. This CDR3 is 17 amino acids long. In germline, CDR1 is SGHAT, CDR2 FQNNGV. Here the CDR3 reads CASSRRTGPSYQETQYF. CDR3 DNA sequence: TGTGCCAGCAGTCGACGAACAGGGCCATCGTACCAAGAGACCCAGTACTTC.

V is TRBV5-6 and J is TRBJ2-1, with 7 nucleotides matching TRBD1. After removal of 2 bases from V and 7 bases from J, the junction contained 9 bases not matched to a gene. Germline-derived CDR1 and CDR2 are SGHDT and YYEEEE. The length of the CDR3 is 15 residues. Here the CDR3 DNA reads TGTGCCAGCAGCTTCCTTGGGACAGCCGAGAATGAGCAGTTCTTC. This translates into CASSFLGTAENEQFF.

The chain combines TRBV29-1 with TRBJ2-6, with 9 bases aligning to TRBD1. The CDR3 consists of 19 residues. Per germline, CDR1 SQVTM and CDR2 ANQGSEA. J was trimmed by 3 bases and V by 0 bases; bases with no gene match: 12. CDR3 residues: CSVEDVPPGQGFGANVLTF. The CDR3 coding sequence is TGCAGCGTTGAAGATGTACCTCCGGGACAGGGATTTGGGGCCAACGTCCTGACTTTC.

V is TRBV5-1 and J is TRBJ2-5, with D tentatively TRBD2 (5 bases). The V and J ends lost 4 bases and 2 bases respectively, with 12 bases between them. Germline assignment: CDR1 SGHRS and CDR2 YFSETQ. CDR3 length equals 14 residues. CDR3 residues: CASSPGRTQETQYF. The CDR3 DNA is TGCGCCAGCAGCCCCGGACGGACTCAAGAGACCCAGTACTTC.

This clone was seen a single time. The chain combines TRBV2 with TRBJ2-1; 11 nucleotides line up with TRBD2. This CDR3 spans 14 amino acids. J lost 9 bases, V lost 7 bases, and 8 bases had no gene match. Germline loops: CDR1 SNHLY, CDR2 FYNNEI. The CDR3 DNA follows: TGTGCCAGCATCCCGGGACTAGCGGTTTTTGAGCAGTTCTTC. The encoded protein is CASIPGLAVFEQFF.

This chain connects TRBV21-1 to TRBJ2-5; whether TRBD1, the table's D call, matches the DNA was not checked. TRBV21-1 is shown as a pseudogene. This CDR3 region has 14 residues. The CDR3: CASRDRGGQETQYF. In DNA, the CDR3 is TGTGCCAGCAGGGACAGGGGAGGCCAAGAGACCCAGTACTTC.

The rearrangement uses TRBV12-5 and TRBJ1-5; TRBD1 is a possible D gene (6 bases). The V and J ends lost 2 bases and 3 bases respectively, with 20 bases between them. The CDR3 sequence is 18 residues long. CDR1 is LGHNT, CDR2 FRNRAP, per germline. The CDR3 DNA reads as TGTGCTAGTGGTTTGTTATTGGGGGCGCGGATGGCCAATCAGCCCCAGCATTTT. This encodes CASGLLLGARMANQPQHF.

V and J are TRBV6-5 and TRBJ1-1; TRBD1 aligns across 9 bases. Germline trimming cut 2 bases from V and 5 bases from J; bases unmatched to any gene: 6. The germline gives CDR1 MNHEY, CDR2 SVGAGI. The CDR3 loop spans 15 amino acids. The CDR3 spells CASSYNNRGRTEAFF. The CDR3 DNA reads as TGTGCCAGCAGTTACAATAACAGGGGGCGAACTGAAGCTTTCTTT.

V and J are TRBV28 and TRBJ1-2, with TRBD1 matching over 7 bases. Germline CDR1 is MDHEN and CDR2 is SYDVKM. CDR3 length: 14 amino acids. J lost 2 bases, V lost 10 bases, and 10 bases had no gene match. The CDR3 region is CAIHSGTENYGYTF. CDR3 DNA: TGTGCCATCCATTCCGGGACAGAGAACTATGGCTACACCTTC.

The V call is TRBV27, the J call TRBJ1-1; possible D gene TRBD1, 5 bases. The ends were cut back, 5 bases at V and 1 base at J, with 20 bases in the middle. Germline values: CDR1 MNHEY, CDR2 SMNVEV (reference sequence). This CDR3 spans 17 amino acids. The CDR3 nucleotides are TGTGCCAGCAGTCCGCACCCGGGAGGGACCTCGAACACTGAAGCTTTCTTT. This codes for CASSPHPGGTSNTEAFF.

The chain recombines TRBV19 with TRBJ1-6; no reliable D call. This CDR3 spans 12 amino acids. Germline V gene lookup returns CDR1 LNHDA and CDR2 SQIVND (reference sequence). The V end was cut by 3 bases, the J end by 8 bases, with 5 bases between. Here the CDR3 DNA reads TGTGCCAGTAGTATTGAGGATTCACCCCTCCACTTT. Protein product: CASSIEDSPLHF. Based on the CDR3 plus reference TRBV19 and TRBJ1-6, the full variable domain is DGGITQSPKYLFRKEGQNVTLSCEQNLNHDAMYWYRQDPGQGLRLIYYSQIVNDFQKGDIAEGYSVSREKKESFPLTVTSAQKNPTAFYLCASSIEDSPLHFGNGTRLTVT.

CDR3 coding DNA: TGTGCCTGGAGTGAAGTACATCTCATTGGTGATGGCTACACCTTC. Translating it yields CAWSEVHLIGDGYTF. V usage is TRBV30 and J usage is TRBJ1-2; D is undetermined. Germline CDR1 GTSNPN, CDR2 SVGIG (reference sequence). There are 15 residues in the CDR3. V was cut by 1 base and J by 6 bases, with 18 bases left in between.